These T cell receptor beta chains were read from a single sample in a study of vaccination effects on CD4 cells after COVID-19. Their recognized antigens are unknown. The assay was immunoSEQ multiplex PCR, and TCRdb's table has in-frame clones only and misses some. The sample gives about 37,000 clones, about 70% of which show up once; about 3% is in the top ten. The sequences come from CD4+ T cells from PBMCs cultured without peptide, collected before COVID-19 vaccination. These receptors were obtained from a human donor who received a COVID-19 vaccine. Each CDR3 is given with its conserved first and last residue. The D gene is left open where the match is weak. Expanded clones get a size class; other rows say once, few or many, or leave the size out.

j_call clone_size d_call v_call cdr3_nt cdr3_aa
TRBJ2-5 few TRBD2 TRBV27 TGTGCCTGGGGAGGGACCCTACCTTCCCCACAAGAGACCCAGTACTTC CAWGGTLPSPQETQYF
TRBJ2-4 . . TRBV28 TGTGCCAGCAGCTCGGCGGCAGATAAAGCCAAAAACATTCAGTACTTC CASSSAADKAKNIQYF
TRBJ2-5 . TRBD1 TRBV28 TGTGCCAGCAGTTTTACCGGACAGGGGCAAGAGACCCAGTACTTC CASSFTGQGQETQYF
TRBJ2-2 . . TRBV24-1 TGTGCCACCAGTGACCATACTACTAGTAACGGGGAGCTGTTTTTT CATSDHTTSNGELFF
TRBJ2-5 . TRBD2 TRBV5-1 TGCGCCAGCAGCTTCTGGGGGACTAGCGGGAGTGGAGAGACCCAGTACTTC CASSFWGTSGSGETQYF
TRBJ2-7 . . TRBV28 TGTGCCAGCAGTTTAAGACAGGTCTCCTACGAGCAGTACTTC CASSLRQVSYEQYF
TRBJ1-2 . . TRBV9 TGTGCCAGCAGCCCGGGCCCTCTAATGTCCTTC CASSPGPLMSF
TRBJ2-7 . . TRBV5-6 TGTGCCAGCAGCTGGACCGGGACACCTACTTACGAGCAGTACTTC CASSWTGTPTYEQYF
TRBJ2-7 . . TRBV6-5 TGTGCCAGCACCCTGAACGTTGGGCAGGGCTACGAGCAGTACTTC CASTLNVGQGYEQYF
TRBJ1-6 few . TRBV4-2 TGTGCCAGCAGCCTTGGTGGGTCAGGGGATTCACCCCTCCACTTT CASSLGGSGDSPLHF
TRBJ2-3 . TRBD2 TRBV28 TGTGCCAGCAGTTCCCCGGGAGGACCAGATACGCAGTATTTT CASSSPGGPDTQYF
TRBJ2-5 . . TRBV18 TGTGCCAGCTCACCGCGTCGAATCGGTCCCCAAGAGACCCAGTACTTC CASSPRRIGPQETQYF
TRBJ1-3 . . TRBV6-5 TGTGCCAGCAGTTACTCCGGGACCTCTGGAAACACCATATATTTT CASSYSGTSGNTIYF
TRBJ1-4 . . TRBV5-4 TGTGCCAGCAGCTTGACCGGGAGTGGAACTAATGAAAAACTGTTTTTT CASSLTGSGTNEKLFF
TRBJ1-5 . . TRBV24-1 TGTGCCACCAGTGAAGGTGTGGAGCCCCAGCATTTT CATSEGVEPQHF
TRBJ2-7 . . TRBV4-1 TGCGCCAGCAGCCAAGCCACAGGGTTTTACGAGCAGTACTTC CASSQATGFYEQYF
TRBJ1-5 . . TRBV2 TGTGCCAGCAGTGACAGGGACAATCAGCCCCAGCATTTT CASSDRDNQPQHF
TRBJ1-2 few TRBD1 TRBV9 TGTGCCAGCAGCGTAGACGGACAGGAGGCCTATGGCTACACCTTC CASSVDGQEAYGYTF
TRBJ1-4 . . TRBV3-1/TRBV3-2 TGTGCCAGCAGCCTAGACGGGACGGGGAATGAAAAACTGTTTTTT CASSLDGTGNEKLFF
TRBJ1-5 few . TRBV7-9 TGTGCCAGCAGCTTAGCGCCCGGGAATCAGCCCCAGCATTTT CASSLAPGNQPQHF
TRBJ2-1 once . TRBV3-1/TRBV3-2 TGTGCCAGCAGCCAAGTTCAAAGAAGGGGATACAATGAGCAGTTCTTC CASSQVQRRGYNEQFF
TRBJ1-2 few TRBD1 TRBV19 TGTGCCAGTAGTGACAGGGCCGGCTATGGCTACACCTTC CASSDRAGYGYTF
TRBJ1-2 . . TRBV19 TGTGCCAGTAGTCTAACCAGGACCCTTAACTATGGCTACACCTTC CASSLTRTLNYGYTF
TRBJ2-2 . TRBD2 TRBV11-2 TGTGCCAGCAGCCAATTTAGCGGGAGGGGGAACACCGGGGAGCTGTTTTTT CASSQFSGRGNTGELFF
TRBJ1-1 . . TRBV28 TGTGCCAGCAGTTTAGGGGGGCGGATTAACACTGAAGCTTTCTTT CASSLGGRINTEAFF
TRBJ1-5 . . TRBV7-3 TGTGCCAGCAGCTTAGGAGTGAATCAGCCCCAGCATTTT CASSLGVNQPQHF
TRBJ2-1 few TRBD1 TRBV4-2 TGTGCCAGCAGCCGGGGGCAGGGGGCTATGAATGAGCAGTTCTTC CASSRGQGAMNEQFF
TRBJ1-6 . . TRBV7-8 TGTGCCAGCAGCCCGGGGGGGACGGCCAATTCACCCCTCCACTTT CASSPGGTANSPLHF
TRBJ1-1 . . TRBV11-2 TGTGCCAGCAGCTTAGATCCAAGCTCGAACACTGAAGCTTTCTTT CASSLDPSSNTEAFF
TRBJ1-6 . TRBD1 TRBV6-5 TGTGCCAGCAGTTACAGGGGACAGAGCTATAATTCACCCCTCCACTTT CASSYRGQSYNSPLHF
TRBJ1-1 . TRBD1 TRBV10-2 TGCGCCAGCGGATTGGACAGGCGGAACACTGAAGCTTTCTTT CASGLDRRNTEAFF
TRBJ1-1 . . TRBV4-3 TGCGCCAGCAGCCAAGACGTGGAGGTTTACATGAACACTGAAGCTTTCTTT CASSQDVEVYMNTEAFF
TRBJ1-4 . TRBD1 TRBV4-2 TGTGCCAGCCAGGGACAGTCATCTAATGAAAAACTGTTTTTT CASQGQSSNEKLFF
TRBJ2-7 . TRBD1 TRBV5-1 TGCGCCAGCAAACCCGGACAGGGTGGTCTCTACGAGCAGTACTTC CASKPGQGGLYEQYF
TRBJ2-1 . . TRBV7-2 TGTGCCAGCAGCGGAGGGACAAGCTCCTACAATGAGCAGTTCTTC CASSGGTSSYNEQFF
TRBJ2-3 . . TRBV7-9 TGTGCCAGCAGCCCCATGAGGGGGGGCCTAACAGATACGCAGTATTTT CASSPMRGGLTDTQYF
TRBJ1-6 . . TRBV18 TGTGCCAGCTCACCGGCCAGGGAAAATTCACCCCTCCACTTT CASSPARENSPLHF
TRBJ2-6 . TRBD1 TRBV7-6 TGTGCCAGCAGCCAAGACAGGGCCTCTGGGGCCAACGTCCTGACTTTC CASSQDRASGANVLTF
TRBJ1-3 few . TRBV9 TGTGCCAGCAGCGCCTTTCCCCCTGGAAACACCATATATTTT CASSAFPPGNTIYF
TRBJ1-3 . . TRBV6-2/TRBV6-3 TGTGCCAGCAGTTACTCAAGAGGGGATTCGTACACCATATATTTT CASSYSRGDSYTIYF
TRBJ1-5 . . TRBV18 TGTGCCAGCTCACCAGACAGGCATCAGCCCCAGCATTTT CASSPDRHQPQHF
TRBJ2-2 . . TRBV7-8 TGTGCCAGCAGCCGTGGCCCTCGGGGGAACACCGGGGAGCTGTTTTTT CASSRGPRGNTGELFF
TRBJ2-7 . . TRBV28 TGTGCCAGCAGTACCCTTGGAGGGTACGAGCAGTACTTC CASSTLGGYEQYF
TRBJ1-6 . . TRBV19 TGTGCCAGTAGTATACAGTCTTCACCCCTCCACTTT CASSIQSSPLHF
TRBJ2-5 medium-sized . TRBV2 TGTGCCAGCAGTGTCCCGGGGACCGTAAAGCAAGGCCAGTACTTC CASSVPGTVKQGQYF
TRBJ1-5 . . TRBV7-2 TGTGCCAGCAGCCCAAGGACCGGCAATCAGCCCCAGCATTTT CASSPRTGNQPQHF
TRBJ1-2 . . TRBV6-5 TGTGCCAGCAGTTACTCCGGGCGGCGCTATGGCTACACCTTC CASSYSGRRYGYTF
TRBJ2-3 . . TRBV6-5 TGTGCCAGCAGTTACCGGGGCCCCAAACACTGGGATACGCAGTATTTT CASSYRGPKHWDTQYF
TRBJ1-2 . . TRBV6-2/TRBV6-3 TGTGCCAGCAGTTACTCGGGCAGGGAGGTAAACTATGGCTACACCTTC CASSYSGREVNYGYTF
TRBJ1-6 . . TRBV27 TGTGCCAGCAGTTCTGTGAGCGGTGGCAATTCACCCCTCCACTTT CASSSVSGGNSPLHF
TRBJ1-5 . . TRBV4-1 TGCGCCAGCAGCCAAGTGGCGGCGACGGGTCAGCCCCAGCATTTT CASSQVAATGQPQHF
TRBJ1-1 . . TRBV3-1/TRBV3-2 TGTGCCAGCAGCCAAGATGGGGGCGGATTTATCAGGAACACTGAAGCTTTCTTT CASSQDGGGFIRNTEAFF
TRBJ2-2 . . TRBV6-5 TGTGCCAGCAGTCTCCGGGGGGCCACCGGGGAGCTGTTTTTT CASSLRGATGELFF
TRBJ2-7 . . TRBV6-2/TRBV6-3 TGTGCCAGCAGTTATGGTCCGCGGTATAGGGACGAGCAGTACTTC CASSYGPRYRDEQYF
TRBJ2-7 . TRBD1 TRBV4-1 TGCGCCAGCAGCCAGGACACGACCGGGACAGGCAACTCCTACGAGCAGTACTTC CASSQDTTGTGNSYEQYF